This TCR beta chain was observed in a study of blood T cell repertoires in COVID-19. The CDR3 has 14 amino acids. Germline lookup yields CDR1 SGHVS and CDR2 FQNEAQ. V lost 3 bases, J lost 8 bases, and 3 bases stayed unmatched. Sequenced by immunoSEQ multiplex PCR; TCRdb stores in-frame clones only, minus some. The table records fewer than 200,000 clones, about four fifths of them present only once. The chain uses TRBV7-8 and TRBJ2-1, with 11 nucleotides matching TRBD1. The sample was peripheral blood. This receptor was obtained from a woman between 70 and 85 years old with COVID-19, enrolled during active disease. The CDR3: CASSFRGQGDEQFF. CDR3 sequence (DNA): TGTGCCAGCAGCTTTAGGGGACAGGGGGATGAGCAGTTCTTC. The full variable domain, with the rest looked up from reference TRBV7-8 and TRBJ2-1, is GAGVSQSPRYKVAKRGQDVALRCDPISGHVSLFWYQQALGQGPEFLTYFQNEAQLDKSGLPSDRFFAERPEGSVSTLKIQRTQQEDSAVYLCASSFRGQGDEQFFGPGTRLTVL.